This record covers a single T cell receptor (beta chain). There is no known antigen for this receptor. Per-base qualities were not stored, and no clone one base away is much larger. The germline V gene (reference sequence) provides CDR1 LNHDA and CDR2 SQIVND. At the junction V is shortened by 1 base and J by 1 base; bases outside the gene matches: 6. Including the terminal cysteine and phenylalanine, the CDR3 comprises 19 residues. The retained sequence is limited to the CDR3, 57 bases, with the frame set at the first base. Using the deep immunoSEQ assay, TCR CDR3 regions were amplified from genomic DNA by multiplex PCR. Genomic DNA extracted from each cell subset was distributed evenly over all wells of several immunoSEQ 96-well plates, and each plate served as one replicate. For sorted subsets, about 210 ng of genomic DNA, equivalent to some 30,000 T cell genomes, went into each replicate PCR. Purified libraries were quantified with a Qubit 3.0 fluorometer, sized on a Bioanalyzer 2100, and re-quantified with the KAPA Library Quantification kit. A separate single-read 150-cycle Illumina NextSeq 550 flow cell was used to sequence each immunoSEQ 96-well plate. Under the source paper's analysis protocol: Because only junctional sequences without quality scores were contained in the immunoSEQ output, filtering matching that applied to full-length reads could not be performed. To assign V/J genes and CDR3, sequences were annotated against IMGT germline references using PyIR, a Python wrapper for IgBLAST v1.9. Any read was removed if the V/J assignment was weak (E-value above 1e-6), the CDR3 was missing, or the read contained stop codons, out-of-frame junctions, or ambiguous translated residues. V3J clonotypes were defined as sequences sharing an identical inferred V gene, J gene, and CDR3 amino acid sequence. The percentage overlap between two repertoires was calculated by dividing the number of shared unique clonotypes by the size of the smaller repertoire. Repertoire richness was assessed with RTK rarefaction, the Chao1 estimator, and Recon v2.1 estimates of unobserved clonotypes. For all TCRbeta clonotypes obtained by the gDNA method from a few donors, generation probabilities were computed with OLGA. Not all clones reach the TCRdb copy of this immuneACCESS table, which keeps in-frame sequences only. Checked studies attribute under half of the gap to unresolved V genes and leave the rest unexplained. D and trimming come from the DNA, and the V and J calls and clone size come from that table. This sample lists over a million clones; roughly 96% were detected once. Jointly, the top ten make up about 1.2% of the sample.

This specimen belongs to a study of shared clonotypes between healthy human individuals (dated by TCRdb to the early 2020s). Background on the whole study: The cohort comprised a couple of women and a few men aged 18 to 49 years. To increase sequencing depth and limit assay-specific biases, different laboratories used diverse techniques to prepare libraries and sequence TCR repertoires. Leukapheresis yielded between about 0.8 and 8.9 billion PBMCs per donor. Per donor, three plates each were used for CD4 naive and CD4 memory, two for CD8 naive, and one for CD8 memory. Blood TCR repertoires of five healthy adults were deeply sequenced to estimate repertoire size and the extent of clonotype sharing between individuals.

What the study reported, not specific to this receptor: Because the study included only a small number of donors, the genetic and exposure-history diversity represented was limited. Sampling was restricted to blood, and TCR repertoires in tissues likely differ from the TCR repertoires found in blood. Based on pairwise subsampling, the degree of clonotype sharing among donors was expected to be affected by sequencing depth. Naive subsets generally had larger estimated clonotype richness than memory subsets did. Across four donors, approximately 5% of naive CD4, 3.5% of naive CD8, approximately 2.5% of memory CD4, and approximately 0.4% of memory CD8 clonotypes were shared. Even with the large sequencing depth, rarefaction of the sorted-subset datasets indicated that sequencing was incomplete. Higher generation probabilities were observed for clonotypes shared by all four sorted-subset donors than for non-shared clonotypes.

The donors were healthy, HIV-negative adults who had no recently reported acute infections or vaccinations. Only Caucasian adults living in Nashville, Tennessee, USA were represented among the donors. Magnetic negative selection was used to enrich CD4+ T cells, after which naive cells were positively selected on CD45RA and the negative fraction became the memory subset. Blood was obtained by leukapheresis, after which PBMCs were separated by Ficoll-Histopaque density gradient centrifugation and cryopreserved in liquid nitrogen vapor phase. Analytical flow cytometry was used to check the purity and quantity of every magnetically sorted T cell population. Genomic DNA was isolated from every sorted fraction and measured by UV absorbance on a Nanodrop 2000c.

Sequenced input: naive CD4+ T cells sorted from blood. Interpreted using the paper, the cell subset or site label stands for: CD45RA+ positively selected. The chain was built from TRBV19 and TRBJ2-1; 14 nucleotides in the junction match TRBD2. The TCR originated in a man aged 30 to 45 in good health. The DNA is TGTGCCAGTAGTATAGGGGGACTAGCGGGAGTTGGTTCCTACAATGAGCAGTTCTTC. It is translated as CASSIGGLAGVGSYNEQFF.